These 2 T cell receptor beta chains were sequenced from one sample in a study of blood T cell repertoires in COVID-19 (dated by TCRdb to 2018 to 2021). Library construction relied on the immunoSEQ multiplex PCR assay. Sourced from immuneACCESS, this table was stored by TCRdb with only in-frame sequences that have V and J called. A share of the clones is absent; for the studies checked, an unresolved V gene accounts for under half, and the remainder has no known explanation. The sample table records a few hundred thousand clones; about 90% of these occur just once. The top ten clones comprise over 5% of the sample. The material sequenced was peripheral blood. These receptor sequences come from a woman in her forties or fifties with COVID-19, enrolled during active disease.

This clone turned up a few times. The chain combines TRBV4-1 with TRBJ1-5, with D unresolved. The CDR3 sequence is 15 residues long. V lost 0 bases to trimming and J lost 4 bases, with 10 bases between them. In germline, CDR1 is MGHRA, CDR2 YSYEKL. CDR3 in amino acids: CASSQDGNNNQPQHF. CDR3 nucleotide sequence: TGCGCCAGCAGCCAAGACGGGAACAATAATCAGCCCCAGCATTTT.

V and J are TRBV3-1 (or the pseudogene TRBV3-2) and TRBJ2-2, with 8 nucleotides matching TRBD2. Trimming took 4 bases from V and 4 from J; bases not matched to a gene: 11. The CDR3 extends over 17 amino acids. CDR1 is LGHDT and CDR2 is YNNKEL in the germline V gene (reference sequence). CDR3: CASSPPTSGATTGELFF. The CDR3 DNA reads TGTGCCAGCAGCCCCCCAACTAGCGGAGCGACCACCGGGGAGCTGTTTTTT.